What follows is one T cell receptor (beta chain) and its context. Its antigen remains unknown. Trimming cost V 6 bases and J 6 bases; bases outside gene matches: 6. The CDR3 has 13 amino acids. The germline CDR1 and CDR2 sequences are MNHNS and SASEGT. This record belongs to a study of early T cells in non-severe SARS-CoV-2 infection. Study at large: From unsorted whole blood, bulk RNA was sequenced, and the chains remained unpaired. Study findings and constraints: VDJdb matching skewed toward anti-spike CD8 responses, missing private and CD4 specificities.

Attachment of unique molecular identifiers to individual cDNA molecules was performed. TCRdb itself ran the 5' RACE reads through MiXCR, one entry per CDR3 protein. The sample records about 58,000 distinct CDR3 sequences, roughly 12% being singletons. This chain links TRBV6-1 with TRBJ1-2; 8 bases align to TRBD1. This clonotype was obtained from an adult who was a healthcare worker with PCR-confirmed SARS-CoV-2 infection or an uninfected control (not recorded which). The sequencing sample was made of whole blood. CDR3 bases: TGTGCCAGCAGGGGGGACAGGCCCCATGGCTACACCTTC. It yields the protein CASRGDRPHGYTF.